The next 32 T cell receptor beta chains were all read from a single sample in a study of cytomegalovirus exposure and HLA in healthy donors (dated 2017 in TCRdb). To prepare the library, the immunoSEQ multiplex PCR assay was applied. For the multiplex PCR, a mixture combining 60 forward primers for TCR Vbeta segments and 13 reverse primers for TCR Jbeta segments was used. The immuneACCESS repertoire file appears here via TCRdb, limited to in-frame rearrangements. These files lack a portion of the clones; in checked studies, under half of the deficit traces to unresolved V genes, and the cause of the others is not known. The sample yields about 150,000 clones; 80% were counted once. The biggest ten clones account for about 13% of the sample. Sequenced sample: PBMCs. The receptors come from a man aged 30-40 years in good health and CMV-seropositive.

V is TRBV28 and J is TRBJ2-7; D is perhaps TRBD1 (6 bases). CDR1 is MDHEN, CDR2 SYDVKM, per germline. The CDR3 is made up of 13 amino acids. V lost 3 bases to trimming and J lost 3 bases, with 9 bases between them. CDR3 region: CASSFRGFYEQYF. The CDR3 bases are TGTGCCAGCAGTTTCAGGGGATTCTACGAGCAGTACTTC. The full variable domain, in which reference TRBV28 and TRBJ2-7 provide the parts outside the CDR3, is DVKVTQSSRYLVKRTGEKVFLECVQDMDHENMFWYRQDPGLGLRLIYFSYDVKMKEKGDIPEGYSVSREKKERFSLILESASTNQTSMYLCASSFRGFYEQYFGPGTRLTVT.

J is TRBJ2-1 and V is TRBV19, with a tentative D call TRBD2 (6 bases). This CDR3 is 16 amino acids long. Deletions cut 3 bases from V and 4 bases from J, with 16 bases between. Germline V gene sequence: CDR1 LNHDA, CDR2 SQIVND (reference sequence). The CDR3 here is CASSIRRSGLYNEQFF. CDR3 bases: TGTGCCAGTAGTATTAGGCGTAGCGGCCTTTACAATGAGCAGTTCTTC.

This chain joins TRBV5-5 and TRBJ2-5, with a weak D call TRBD2 (6 bases). The CDR3 runs to 14 residues. CDR1 and CDR2 from the germline V gene are SGHKS and YYEKEE (reference sequence). V gave up 7 bases and J gave up 5 bases, with 18 bases separating them. This CDR3 reads CASQRPGGVETQYF. The CDR3 bases are TGTGCCAGCCAGCGACCAGGAGGGGTTGAGACCCAGTACTTC. The variable domain in full, with the rest retrieved from reference TRBV5-5 and TRBJ2-5, is DAGVTQSPTHLIKTRGQQVTLRCSPISGHKSVSWYQQVLGQGPQFIFQYYEKEERGRGNFPDRFSARQFPNYSSELNVNALLLGDSALYLCASQRPGGVETQYFGPGTRLLVL.

The chain has TRBV6-5 and TRBJ2-7; D unclear. The germline gives CDR1 MNHEY, CDR2 SVGAGI. V dropped 2 bases and J dropped 3 bases, with 11 bases sitting between them. The CDR3 has 14 amino acids. CDR3 region: CASSYRSRNYEQYF. Here the CDR3 DNA reads TGTGCCAGCAGTTACAGGAGCCGAAACTACGAGCAGTACTTC.

The chain links TRBV4-2 to TRBJ2-7, with D perhaps matching TRBD2 (6 bases). The CDR3 consists of 15 residues. V was shortened by 1 base and J by 4 bases, with 14 bases between the two germline ends. Germline CDR1 reads LGHNA; CDR2 reads YNFKEQ. In DNA, the CDR3 is TGTGCCAGCAGCCAAGTATCCGGAGGGCTTTACGAGCAGTACTTC. Amino acid sequence: CASSQVSGGLYEQYF.

J is TRBJ2-5 and V is TRBV5-1, with TRBD1 matching over 7 bases. Near its end, the DNA agrees better with TRBJ2-7, so the J call may be wrong. This CDR3 spans 14 amino acids. CDR1 and CDR2 (germline): SGHRS, YFSETQ. The CDR3 DNA sequence: TGCGCCAGCAGCTTCGACAGGGAATTCTACGAGCAGTACTTC. Encoded protein: CASSFDREFYEQYF.

The rearrangement joins TRBV28 to TRBJ2-7; TRBD2 aligns across 13 bases. V lost 5 bases to trimming and J lost 0 bases; unmatched junction nucleotides: 13. Germline-derived CDR1 and CDR2 are MDHEN and SYDVKM. CDR3 size: 19 residues. CDR3 coding DNA: TGTGCCAGCAGTCCCGGGACTAGCGGGACCCAGAGGAGCTCCTACGAGCAGTACTTC. It yields the protein CASSPGTSGTQRSSYEQYF.

V and J are TRBV6-6 and TRBJ1-6; 7 nucleotides line up with TRBD1. Germline trimming cut 3 bases from V and 7 bases from J; bases unmatched to any gene: 9. Germline CDR1 reads MNHNY; CDR2 reads SVGAGI (reference sequence). The CDR3 covers 16 residues. The CDR3 DNA follows: TGTGCCAGCAGTTATACAGGGGTGTCGCTGAATTCACCCCTCCACTTT. Translated: CASSYTGVSLNSPLHF.

The chain recombines TRBV4-1 with TRBJ2-1; 11 bases align to TRBD2. The CDR3 extends over 15 amino acids. Looked up from germline, CDR1 is MGHRA and CDR2 is YSYEKL. V was clipped by 6 bases and J by 10 bases; unmatched bases: 11. The CDR3 here is CASSYTSGSLREQFF. In DNA form, the CDR3 reads TGCGCCAGCAGTTATACTAGCGGGAGTTTGCGGGAGCAGTTCTTC.

J is TRBJ1-3 and V is TRBV9; TRBD1 might be the D (5 bases). Per the germline V gene, CDR1 is SGDLS and CDR2 is YYNGEE. The CDR3 runs 16 residues. Trimming removed 2 bases from V and 2 bases from J, with 14 bases in between. DNA of the CDR3: TGTGCCAGCAGCGTGGCCTTAAGGGGCGCTGGAAACACCATATATTTT. Translation gives CASSVALRGAGNTIYF.

The chain joins TRBV5-4 to TRBJ2-2, with 10 positions matching TRBD2. This CDR3 contains 16 residues. V was clipped by 0 bases and J by 4 bases; unmatched bases: 3. The germline gives CDR1 SGHNT, CDR2 YYREEE (reference sequence). CDR3 amino acids: CASSLELAGVTGELFF. The CDR3 DNA reads as TGTGCCAGCAGCTTGGAGCTAGCGGGAGTCACCGGGGAGCTGTTTTTT.

The chain carries TRBV6-1 and TRBJ2-2, with TRBD2 matching over 12 bases. The CDR3 runs 17 residues. The V gene's germline CDR1 is MNHNS and CDR2 SASEGT. V gave up 4 bases and J gave up 4 bases; unmatched junction bases: 7. CDR3 DNA: TGTGCCAGCAGTGTGGCTAGCGGGAGGGTGGGCACCGGGGAGCTGTTTTTT. Its protein is CASSVASGRVGTGELFF.

Here the CDR3 reads CATSRGAEDYEQYF. The DNA for the CDR3 is TGTGCCACCAGCAGAGGAGCGGAGGACTACGAGCAGTACTTC. The V and J genes are TRBV15 and TRBJ2-7; possible D gene TRBD2, 5 bases. V shed 1 base and J shed 3 bases, with 10 bases lying between them. The CDR3 sequence is 14 residues long. Per the germline V gene, CDR1 is LNHNV and CDR2 is YYDKDF (reference sequence).

The chain joins TRBV29-1 to TRBJ2-5; no definite D call. The CDR3 length is 14 residues. Germline CDR1 and CDR2: SQVTM and ANQGSEA. V was clipped by 4 bases and J by 2 bases, with 14 bases between them. In DNA form, the CDR3 reads TGCAGCGTTGTGGAACAGCATAGACAAGAGACCCAGTACTTC. Its protein is CSVVEQHRQETQYF.

CDR3 DNA: TGTGCCAGCTCAGCAAGGGGGGGCACCTACGAGCAGTACTTC. It yields the protein CASSARGGTYEQYF. This rearrangement joins TRBV18 to TRBJ2-7, with a tentative D call TRBD2 (7 bases). Trimming stripped 5 bases from V and 2 bases from J, with 13 bases between. Germline assignment: CDR1 KGHSH and CDR2 LQKENI. The CDR3 covers 14 residues.

The chain couples TRBV19 to TRBJ2-1, with a possible D match to TRBD2 (7 bases). Germline assignment: CDR1 LNHDA and CDR2 SQIVND (reference sequence). V lost 3 bases to trimming and J lost 13 bases, with 25 bases between them. The CDR3 covers 16 residues. The CDR3 DNA is TGTGCCAGTAGTATGGGGGACTACGGCTCCTACAGGGAACAGTTCTTC. Amino acid sequence: CASSMGDYGSYREQFF.

The genes are TRBV2 and TRBJ2-7, with D perhaps matching TRBD1 (6 bases). The CDR3 contains 14 residues. V lost 5 bases and J 2 bases, leaving 13 bases between the germline ends. Germline V gene lookup returns CDR1 SNHLY and CDR2 FYNNEI. The CDR3 here is CASSIRGPPYEQYF. The CDR3, as DNA: TGTGCCAGCAGTATCAGGGGACCCCCCTACGAGCAGTACTTC.

V usage is TRBV6-1 and J usage is TRBJ1-5, with TRBD1 identical over 7 bases. Germline-derived CDR1 and CDR2 are MNHNS and SASEGT. The CDR3 is 15 residues long. The trim removed 6 bases at V and 3 bases at J, leaving 8 bases unmatched. CDR3 coding DNA: TGTGCCAGCAGCCCATATGGGACAGCCAATCAGCCCCAGCATTTT. This translates into CASSPYGTANQPQHF.

This chain connects TRBV5-4 to TRBJ1-2; D gene unclear. The ends were cut back, 3 bases at V and 6 bases at J, with 18 bases in the middle. The CDR3 has 15 residues. Per the germline V gene, CDR1 is SGHNT and CDR2 is YYREEE (reference sequence). The CDR3 reads CASSSSRGSGHGYTF. The DNA for the CDR3 is TGTGCCAGCAGCTCCTCCCGAGGGTCGGGCCATGGCTACACCTTC.

The CDR3 DNA reads TGTGCCAGCAGAGGCACAGGGGGGAACACCGGGGAGCTGTTTTTT. Encoded protein: CASRGTGGNTGELFF. The chain couples TRBV28 to TRBJ2-2; 8 bases fit TRBD1. This CDR3 has 15 residues. V trimming: 6 bases; J trimming: 1 base; junction bases outside the gene matches: 4. Germline CDR1 MDHEN, CDR2 SYDVKM.

The CDR3 DNA is TGTGCCAGCAGTGGAGGGACTAGAGGCACCGGGGAGCTGTTTTTT. It yields the protein CASSGGTRGTGELFF. The chain carries TRBV6-5 and TRBJ2-2; TRBD2 matches 8 bases. CDR1 and CDR2 from the germline V gene are MNHEY and SVGAGI. The CDR3 is made up of 15 amino acids. Trimming at V came to 5 bases and at J to 4 bases, leaving 6 bases not matched to a gene.

This chain connects TRBV18 to TRBJ2-1; 11 positions agree with TRBD2. The germline V gene encodes CDR1 KGHSH and CDR2 LQKENI. J lost 4 bases, V lost 3 bases, and 8 bases had no gene match. This CDR3 contains 17 residues. DNA of the CDR3: TGTGCCAGCTCACCCGTACTAGCGGGAGTGACTTACAATGAGCAGTTCTTC. It is translated as CASSPVLAGVTYNEQFF.

The rearrangement uses TRBV10-3 and TRBJ2-7, with 9 nucleotides matching TRBD1. Germline CDR1 and CDR2: ENHRY and SYGVKD. This CDR3 is built from 16 residues. The V gene end was trimmed by 1 base and the J gene end by 3 bases; junction bases not matched to a gene: 7. Here the CDR3 reads CAISEYRTGVGYEQYF. In nucleotides, the CDR3 is TGTGCCATCAGTGAGTACAGGACAGGGGTGGGCTACGAGCAGTACTTC.

A word on this clone: The identical CDR3 is also encoded by other nucleotide sequences in the sample. The rearrangement uses TRBV6-1 and TRBJ2-7, with TRBD1 as a possible D gene (6 bases). The CDR3 has 13 amino acids. Germline V gene lookup returns CDR1 MNHNS and CDR2 SASEGT. Trimming pared 8 bases from V and 2 bases from J, leaving 13 bases between. CDR3 sequence reads: CASSPRGPYEQYF. CDR3 in DNA: TGTGCCAGCTCCCCCAGGGGTCCCTACGAGCAGTACTTC.

V gene TRBV18 combines with J gene TRBJ1-2, with D possibly TRBD1 on 5 matching bases. The germline V gene encodes CDR1 KGHSH and CDR2 LQKENI. There are 12 residues in the CDR3. Trimming removed 6 bases from V and 8 bases from J, with 13 bases in between. The CDR3 loop reads CASSDRQIGYTF. DNA for the CDR3: TGTGCCAGCTCCGACAGACAAATCGGCTACACCTTC.

The CDR3 nucleotides are TGCGCCAGTAGACAGGGTTTGAACACCGGGGAGCTGTTTTTT. Protein product: CASRQGLNTGELFF. This rearrangement joins TRBV5-1 to TRBJ2-2, with 7 bases lining up with TRBD1. Per the germline V gene, CDR1 is SGHRS and CDR2 is YFSETQ. This CDR3 is 14 amino acids long. V lost 8 bases to trimming and J lost 1 base; unmatched junction nucleotides: 5.

The chain uses TRBV19 and TRBJ2-7; 7 bases match TRBD1. Germline V gene lookup returns CDR1 LNHDA and CDR2 SQIVND (reference sequence). The CDR3 is made up of 16 amino acids. J was trimmed by 4 bases and V by 3 bases; bases with no gene match: 12. The CDR3 DNA reads TGTGCCAGTAGTATGGGGGACAGTCCAAGAGTGTACGAGCAGTACTTC. Encoded protein: CASSMGDSPRVYEQYF.

This clone has more than one count but fewer than ten. The rearrangement uses TRBV7-9 and TRBJ2-1; 7 positions agree with TRBD1. V was clipped by 2 bases and J by 6 bases; unmatched bases: 13. The germline V gene encodes CDR1 SEHNR and CDR2 FQNEAQ (reference sequence). This CDR3 is built from 17 residues. The CDR3 bases are TGTGCCAGCAGCTTACAGGGGGTCAGGGGAATGGGCAATGAGCAGTTCTTC. Translation: CASSLQGVRGMGNEQFF.

The rearrangement links TRBV11-3 to TRBJ2-7; D perhaps matches TRBD2 (6 bases). The CDR3 loop spans 13 amino acids. The V and J ends lost 0 bases and 7 bases respectively, with 10 bases between them. Looked up from germline, CDR1 is SGHNT and CDR2 is YENEEA. In DNA, the CDR3 is TGTGCCAGCAGCTTAGACGGGGGTGGGGAGCAGTACTTC. The encoded protein is CASSLDGGGEQYF.

The V gene is TRBV18, the J gene TRBJ1-2; D possibly corresponds to TRBD1 (5 bases). V was clipped by 2 bases and J by 0 bases, with 13 bases between them. The germline CDR1 and CDR2 sequences are KGHSH and LQKENI. This CDR3 has 16 residues. The CDR3 protein is CASSPNLGAANYGYTF. The CDR3 bases are TGTGCCAGCTCACCAAATCTTGGGGCCGCTAACTATGGCTACACCTTC.

This clone has just a few counts. V is TRBV7-9 and J is TRBJ1-1; D uncertain. Trimming removed 5 bases from V and 4 bases from J, with 11 bases in between. Germline assignment: CDR1 SEHNR and CDR2 FQNEAQ (reference sequence). The CDR3 is made up of 13 amino acids. Here the CDR3 reads CASSPSGGTEAFF. CDR3 sequence (DNA): TGTGCCAGCAGCCCCTCCGGTGGCACTGAAGCTTTCTTT.

The chain has TRBV6-6 and TRBJ2-7, with D possibly matching TRBD2 (5 bases). V lost 3 bases and J 2 bases, leaving 8 bases between the germline ends. The germline gives CDR1 MNHNY, CDR2 SVGAGI (reference sequence). CDR3 length: 13 residues. As DNA, the CDR3 is TGTGCCAGCAGTTATTCCGGGACCTACGAGCAGTACTTC. Translating it yields CASSYSGTYEQYF.